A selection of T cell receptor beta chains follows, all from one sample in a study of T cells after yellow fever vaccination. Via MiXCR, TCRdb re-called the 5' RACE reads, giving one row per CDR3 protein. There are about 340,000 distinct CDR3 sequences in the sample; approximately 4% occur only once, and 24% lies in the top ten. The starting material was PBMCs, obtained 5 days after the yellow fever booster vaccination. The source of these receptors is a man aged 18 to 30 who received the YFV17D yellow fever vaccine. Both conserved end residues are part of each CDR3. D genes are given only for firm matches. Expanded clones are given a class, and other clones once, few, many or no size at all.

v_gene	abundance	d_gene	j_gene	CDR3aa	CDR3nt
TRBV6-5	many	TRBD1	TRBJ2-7	CASSQGTGPSYEQYF	TGTGCCAGCAGTCAGGGGACAGGTCCATCCTACGAGCAGTACTTC
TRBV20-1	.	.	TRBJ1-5	CSARQDSGQPQHF	TGCAGTGCTCGACAGGATTCGGGTCAGCCCCAGCATTTT
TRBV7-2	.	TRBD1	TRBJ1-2	CASSLAETGDYGYTF	TGTGCCAGCAGCTTAGCGGAGACAGGGGACTATGGCTACACCTTC
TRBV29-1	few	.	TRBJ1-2	CSVDAGNGYTF	TGCAGCGTTGATGCGGGGAATGGCTACACCTTC
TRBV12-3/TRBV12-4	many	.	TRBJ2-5	CASSLSVDYQETQYF	TGTGCCAGCAGTTTGTCGGTAGACTATCAAGAGACCCAGTACTTC
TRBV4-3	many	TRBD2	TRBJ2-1	CASSQDGTSAYNEQFF	TGCGCCAGCAGCCAAGATGGGACTAGCGCCTACAATGAGCAGTTCTTC
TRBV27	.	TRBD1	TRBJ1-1	CASSPHAQGAVFGAFF	TGTGCCAGCAGTCCGCACGCGCAGGGGGCGGTCTTTGGAGCTTTCTTT
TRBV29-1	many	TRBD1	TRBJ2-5	CSVGQGSKTQYF	TGCAGCGTGGGACAGGGATCGAAGACCCAGTACTTC
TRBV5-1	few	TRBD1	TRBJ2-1	CASSKGTGDNEQFF	TGCGCCAGCAGCAAGGGGACAGGGGACAATGAGCAGTTCTTC
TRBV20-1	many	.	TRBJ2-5	CSASRVSETQETQYF	TGCAGTGCTAGTAGGGTCTCGGAGACGCAAGAGACCCAGTACTTC
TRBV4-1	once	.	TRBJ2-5	CASSQDAGVGTQYF	TGCGCCAGCAGCCAAGATGCCGGAGTGGGGACCCAGTACTTC
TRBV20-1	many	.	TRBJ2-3	CSARRTDTQYF	TGCAGTGCCCGCAGGACAGATACGCAGTATTTT
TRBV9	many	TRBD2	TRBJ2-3	CASSRGLAGFPDTQYF	TGTGCCAGCAGCCGGGGACTAGCGGGGTTCCCAGATACGCAGTATTTT
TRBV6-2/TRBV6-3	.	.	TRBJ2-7	CASQFRGEGYEQYF	TGTGCCAGCCAGTTCAGGGGAGAAGGCTACGAGCAGTACTTC
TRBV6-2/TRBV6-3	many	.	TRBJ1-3	CASSSGAGNTIYF	TGTGCCAGCAGTTCGGGGGCTGGAAACACCATATATTTT
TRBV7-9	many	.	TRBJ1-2	CASSFAASNGYTF	TGTGCCAGCAGCTTTGCAGCAAGCAATGGCTACACCTTC
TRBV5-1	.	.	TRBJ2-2	CASSALPSSGGNTGELFF	TGCGCCAGCAGCGCCCTCCCATCCAGCGGAGGCAACACCGGGGAGCTGTTTTTT
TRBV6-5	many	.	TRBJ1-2	CASSYSRDIYGYTF	TGTGCCAGCAGTTACTCGAGAGACATCTATGGCTACACCTTC
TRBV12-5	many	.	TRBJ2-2	CASGPGAMTGELFF	TGTGCTAGTGGTCCCGGGGCTATGACCGGGGAGCTGTTTTTT
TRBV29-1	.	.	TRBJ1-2	CSVEDQGLGYGYTF	TGCAGCGTTGAAGATCAGGGGTTAGGGTATGGCTACACCTTC
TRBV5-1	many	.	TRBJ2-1	CASSIDLSSYNEQFF	TGCGCCAGCAGCATCGACCTCAGCTCCTACAATGAGCAGTTCTTC
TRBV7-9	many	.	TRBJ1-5	CASSLGADSNQPQHF	TGTGCCAGCAGCTTAGGGGCAGATAGCAATCAGCCCCAGCATTTT
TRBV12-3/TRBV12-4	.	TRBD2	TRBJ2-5	CASSFPGGMETQYF	TGTGCCAGCAGTTTTCCCGGGGGGATGGAGACCCAGTACTTC
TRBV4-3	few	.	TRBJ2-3	CASSLIRGFTDTQYF	TGCGCCAGCAGCCTGATCCGGGGATTCACAGATACGCAGTATTTT
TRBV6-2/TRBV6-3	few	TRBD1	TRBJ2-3	CASSYWDRVLVGTDTQYF	TGTGCCAGCAGTTACTGGGACAGGGTTTTAGTAGGCACAGATACGCAGTATTTT
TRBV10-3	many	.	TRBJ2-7	CAISENSPGVSEQYF	TGTGCCATCAGTGAGAATAGCCCCGGGGTGAGCGAGCAGTACTTC
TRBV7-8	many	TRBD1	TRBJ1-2	CASSGTAAYTF	TGTGCCAGCAGCGGGACAGCGGCCTACACCTTC
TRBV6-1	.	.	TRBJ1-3	CASNRPFSGNTIYF	TGTGCCAGCAACAGGCCTTTCTCTGGAAACACCATATATTTT
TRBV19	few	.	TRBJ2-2	CASRPRNTGELFF	TGTGCCAGTAGACCAAGGAACACCGGGGAGCTGTTTTTT
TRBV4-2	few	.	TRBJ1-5	CASSQDHRGTPNQPQHF	TGTGCCAGCAGCCAAGATCATCGCGGGACACCCAATCAGCCCCAGCATTTT
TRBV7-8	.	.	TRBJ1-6	CASSLVDSPLHF	TGTGCCAGCAGCTTAGTCGATTCACCCCTCCACTTT
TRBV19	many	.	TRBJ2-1	CASSIGGSAEQFF	TGTGCCAGTAGTATCGGCGGGTCGGCTGAGCAGTTCTTC
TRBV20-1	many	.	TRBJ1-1	CSATTALNTEAFF	TGCAGTGCCACCACGGCGCTAAACACTGAAGCTTTCTTT
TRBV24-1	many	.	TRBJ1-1	CATSGRSTEAFF	TGTGCCACCAGTGGCAGGTCGACTGAAGCTTTCTTT
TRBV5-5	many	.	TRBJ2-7	CASRNGQSFRADEQYF	TGTGCCAGCAGGAATGGCCAGTCTTTCCGGGCTGACGAGCAGTACTTC
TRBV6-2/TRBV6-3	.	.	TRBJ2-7	CASSGDTYEQYF	TGTGCCAGCAGTGGGGATACCTACGAGCAGTACTTC
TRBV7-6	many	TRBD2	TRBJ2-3	CASSLDRTRGTQYF	TGTGCCAGCAGCTTAGACAGGACTAGAGGTACGCAGTATTTT
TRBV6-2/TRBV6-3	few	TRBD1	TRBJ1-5	CASSYSTGYQPQHF	TGTGCCAGCAGTTACTCGACAGGGTATCAGCCCCAGCATTTT
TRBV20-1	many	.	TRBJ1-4	CSAGRTNEKLFF	TGCAGTGCCGGGCGGACTAATGAAAAACTGTTTTTT
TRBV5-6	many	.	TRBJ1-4	CASSLGTGEKLFF	TGTGCCAGCAGCTTGGGAACGGGTGAAAAACTGTTTTTT
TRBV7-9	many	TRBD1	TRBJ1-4	CASSVGTDEKLFF	TGTGCCAGCAGCGTCGGGACAGATGAAAAACTGTTTTTT
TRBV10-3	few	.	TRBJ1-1	CAIRESGFRTEAFF	TGTGCCATCAGGGAGTCTGGGTTTCGGACTGAAGCTTTCTTT
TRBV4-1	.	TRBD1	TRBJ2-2	CASSQAYRGFGSTGELFF	TGCGCCAGCAGCCAAGCTTACAGGGGGTTTGGTTCCACCGGGGAGCTGTTTTTT
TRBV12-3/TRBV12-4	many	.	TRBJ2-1	CASSFGVEQFF	TGTGCCAGCAGTTTTGGAGTTGAGCAGTTCTTC
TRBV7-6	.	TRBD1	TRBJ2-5	CASSQAGTVETQYF	TGTGCCAGCAGCCAAGCCGGGACAGTAGAGACCCAGTACTTC
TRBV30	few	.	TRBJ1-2	CAWSVGTVLGVYTF	TGTGCCTGGAGTGTAGGTACAGTGCTGGGAGTCTACACCTTC
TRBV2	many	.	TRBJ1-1	CASRTRGGYTEAFF	TGTGCCAGCAGGACGAGGGGAGGGTACACTGAAGCTTTCTTT
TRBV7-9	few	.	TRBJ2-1	CASRPGASYNEQFF	TGTGCCAGCAGACCAGGGGCGAGCTACAATGAGCAGTTCTTC
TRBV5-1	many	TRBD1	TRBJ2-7	CASSWKGQDVEQYF	TGCGCCAGCAGCTGGAAGGGACAGGACGTCGAGCAGTACTTC
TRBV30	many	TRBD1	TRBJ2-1	CAWSVGQGLTEQFF	TGTGCCTGGAGTGTGGGACAGGGGCTGACTGAGCAGTTCTTC
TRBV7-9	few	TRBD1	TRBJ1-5	CASSYYHVRTGVNQPQHF	TGTGCCAGCAGCTACTACCACGTAAGGACAGGGGTAAATCAGCCCCAGCATTTT
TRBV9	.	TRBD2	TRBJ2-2	CATRAGTNTGELFF	TGTGCCACCAGAGCGGGGACCAACACCGGGGAGCTGTTTTTT
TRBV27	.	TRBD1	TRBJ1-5	CASSSYRGRDQPQHF	TGTGCCAGCAGTTCCTACAGGGGGCGAGATCAGCCCCAGCATTTT